The T cell receptor (beta chain) under discussion was sequenced for a study of synovial regulatory T cells in juvenile arthritis. Only in-frame clones appear in the TCRdb table, and some are missing; sequencing was by immunoSEQ multiplex PCR. Its table lists more than 9,500 clones. This CDR3 region has 13 residues. No DNA is given. The germline CDR1 and CDR2 sequences are LNHDA and SQIVND (reference sequence). The receptor comes from a donor aged 2 to 35 with juvenile idiopathic arthritis. This chain joins TRBV19 and TRBJ1-5. The specimen sequenced was Treg cells from blood. Subset: remaining (HLA-DR-negative) circulating blood Treg cells. The CDR3: CASSIWDGQPQHF.